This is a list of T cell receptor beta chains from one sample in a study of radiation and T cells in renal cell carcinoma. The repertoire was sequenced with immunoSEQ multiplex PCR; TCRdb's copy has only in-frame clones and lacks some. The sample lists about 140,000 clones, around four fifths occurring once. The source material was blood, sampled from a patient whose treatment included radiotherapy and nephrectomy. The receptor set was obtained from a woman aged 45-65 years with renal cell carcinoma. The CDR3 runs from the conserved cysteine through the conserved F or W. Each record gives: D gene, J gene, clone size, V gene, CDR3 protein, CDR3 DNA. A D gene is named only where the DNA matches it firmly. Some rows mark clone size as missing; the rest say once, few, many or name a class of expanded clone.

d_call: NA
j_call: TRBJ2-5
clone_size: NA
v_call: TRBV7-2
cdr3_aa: CASSGSTSWTGEQYF
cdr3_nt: TGTGCCAGCAGCGGTAGCACTAGCTGGACGGGGGAGCAGTACTTC

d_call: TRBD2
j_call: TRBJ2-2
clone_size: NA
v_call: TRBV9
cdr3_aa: CASSASGKTNTGELFF
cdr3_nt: TGTGCCAGCAGCGCTAGCGGGAAGACGAACACCGGGGAGCTGTTTTTT

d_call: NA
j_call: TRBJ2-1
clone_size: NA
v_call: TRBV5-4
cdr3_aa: CASSLNLTPDNEQFF
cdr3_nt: TGTGCCAGCAGCTTGAATCTTACGCCAGACAATGAGCAGTTCTTC

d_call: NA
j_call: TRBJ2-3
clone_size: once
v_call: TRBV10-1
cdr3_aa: CASSDTGNGDTQYF
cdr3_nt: TGCGCCAGCAGCGATACCGGGAACGGAGATACGCAGTATTTT

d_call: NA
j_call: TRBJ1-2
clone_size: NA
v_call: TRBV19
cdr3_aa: CASSIDHGPNYGYTF
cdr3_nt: TGTGCCAGTAGTATAGATCACGGGCCAAACTATGGCTACACCTTC

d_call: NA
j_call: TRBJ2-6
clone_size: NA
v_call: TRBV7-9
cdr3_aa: CASSLAGARSGANVLTF
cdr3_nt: TGTGCCAGCAGCCTAGCCGGGGCCCGCTCTGGGGCCAACGTCCTGACTTTC

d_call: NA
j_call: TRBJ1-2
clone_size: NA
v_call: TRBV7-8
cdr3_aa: CASSLVGGSTNYGYTF
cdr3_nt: TGTGCCAGCAGCTTAGTCGGAGGATCAACAAACTATGGCTACACCTTC

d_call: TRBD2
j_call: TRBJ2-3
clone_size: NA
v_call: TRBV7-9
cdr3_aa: CASSGGTDTQYF
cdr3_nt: TGTGCCAGCTCCGGGGGGACAGATACGCAGTATTTT

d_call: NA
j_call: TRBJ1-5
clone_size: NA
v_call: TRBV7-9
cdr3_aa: CASSLGARQPQHF
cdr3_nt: TGTGCCAGCAGCTTAGGGGCACGGCAGCCCCAGCATTTT

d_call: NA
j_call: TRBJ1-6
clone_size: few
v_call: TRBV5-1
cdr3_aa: CASSDLAPLHF
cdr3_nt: TGCGCCAGCTCTGATTTGGCACCCCTCCACTTT

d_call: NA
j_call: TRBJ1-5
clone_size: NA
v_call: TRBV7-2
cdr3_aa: CASSLTAPDLQPQHF
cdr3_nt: TGTGCCAGCAGCCTTACGGCCCCCGACCTTCAGCCCCAGCATTTT

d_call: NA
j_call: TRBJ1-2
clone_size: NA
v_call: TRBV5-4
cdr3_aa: CASSLEGSPAHGYTF
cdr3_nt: TGTGCCAGCAGCTTGGAGGGCAGCCCGGCCCATGGCTACACCTTC

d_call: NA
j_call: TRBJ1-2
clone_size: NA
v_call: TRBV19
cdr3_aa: CASSIDTSGYTF
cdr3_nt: TGTGCCAGTAGTATAGATACCTCTGGCTACACCTTC

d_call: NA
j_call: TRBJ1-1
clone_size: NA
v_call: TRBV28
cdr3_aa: CASSLLVEAFF
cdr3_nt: TGTGCCAGCAGTCTTCTAGTTGAAGCTTTCTTT

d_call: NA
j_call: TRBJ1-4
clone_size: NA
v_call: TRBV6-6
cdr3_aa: CATYSGELFF
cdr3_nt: TGTGCCACCTACTCGGGGGAACTGTTTTTT

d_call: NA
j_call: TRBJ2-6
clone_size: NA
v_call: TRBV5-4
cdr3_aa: CASSFAGASGANVLTF
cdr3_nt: TGTGCCAGCAGCTTCGCAGGGGCCTCTGGGGCCAACGTCCTGACTTTC

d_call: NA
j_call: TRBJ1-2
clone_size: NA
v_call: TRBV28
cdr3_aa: CASTKQHGQPANYGYTF
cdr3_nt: TGTGCCAGTACAAAACAACACGGTCAACCCGCTAACTATGGCTACACCTTC

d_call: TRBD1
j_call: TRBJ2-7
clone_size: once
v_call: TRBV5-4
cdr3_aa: CASSPGQGGYEQYF
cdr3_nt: TGTGCCAGCAGCCCAGGACAGGGTGGGTACGAGCAGTACTTC

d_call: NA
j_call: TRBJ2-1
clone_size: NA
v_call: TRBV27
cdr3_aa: CASSSPRQSNEQFF
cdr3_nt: TGTGCCAGCAGTTCCCCCCGGCAGAGCAATGAGCAGTTCTTC

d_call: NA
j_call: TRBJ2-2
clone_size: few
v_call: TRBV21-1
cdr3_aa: CASSSPPSTGELFF
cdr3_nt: TGTGCCAGCAGCAGTCCGCCCTCAACCGGGGAGCTGTTTTTT

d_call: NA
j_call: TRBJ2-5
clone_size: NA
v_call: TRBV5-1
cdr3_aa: CASSPDSPGQTQYF
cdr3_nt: TGCGCCAGCAGCCCAGACAGTCCGGGGCAGACCCAGTACTTC

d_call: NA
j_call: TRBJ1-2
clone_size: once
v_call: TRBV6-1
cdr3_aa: CASSFNSAGYTF
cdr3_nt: TGTGCCAGCAGTTTCAACAGTGCTGGCTACACCTTC

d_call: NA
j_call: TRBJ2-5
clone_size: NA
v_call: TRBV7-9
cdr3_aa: CASSHRVQETQYF
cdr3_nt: TGTGCCAGCAGCCACAGGGTCCAAGAGACCCAGTACTTC

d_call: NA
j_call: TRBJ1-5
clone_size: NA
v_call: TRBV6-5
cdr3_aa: CASRGEGWQPQHF
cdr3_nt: TGTGCCAGCAGAGGGGAAGGTTGGCAGCCCCAGCATTTT

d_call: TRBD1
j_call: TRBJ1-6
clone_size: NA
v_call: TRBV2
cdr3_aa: CASSFDRGNSPLHF
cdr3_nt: TGTGCCAGCAGTTTCGACAGGGGCAATTCACCCCTCCACTTT